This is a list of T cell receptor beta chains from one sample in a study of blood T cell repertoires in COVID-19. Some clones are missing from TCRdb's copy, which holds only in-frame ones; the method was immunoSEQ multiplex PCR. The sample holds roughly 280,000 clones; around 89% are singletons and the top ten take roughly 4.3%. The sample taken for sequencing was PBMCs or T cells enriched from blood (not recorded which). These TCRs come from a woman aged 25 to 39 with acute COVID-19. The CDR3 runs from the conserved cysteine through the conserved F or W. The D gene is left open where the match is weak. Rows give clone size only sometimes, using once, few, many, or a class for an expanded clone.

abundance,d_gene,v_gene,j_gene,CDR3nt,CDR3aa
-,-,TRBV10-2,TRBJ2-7,TGCGCCAGCAGTGAGCCGGGTATGCTCGCTTTCGAGCAGTACTTC,CASSEPGMLAFEQYF
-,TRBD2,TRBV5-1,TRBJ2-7,TGCGCCAGCAGCTTGGACTCCGGGACTAGCGGGCTCCCATCTCGGGAGCAGTACTTC,CASSLDSGTSGLPSREQYF
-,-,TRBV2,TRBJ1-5,TGTGCCAGCAGTGAGACAGATAGCAATCAGCCCCAGCATTTT,CASSETDSNQPQHF
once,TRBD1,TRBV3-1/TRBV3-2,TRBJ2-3,TGTGCCAGCAGTTATGCGACAGGGTCAAGAACAGATACGCAGTATTTT,CASSYATGSRTDTQYF
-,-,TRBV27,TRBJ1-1,TGTGCCAGCGGGCCGGGGGCTGAAGCTTTCTTT,CASGPGAEAFF
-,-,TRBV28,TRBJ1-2,TGTGCCAGCAATAAACCCGGCGGCAGATTCAACTATGGCTACACCTTC,CASNKPGGRFNYGYTF
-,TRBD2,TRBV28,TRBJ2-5,TGTGCCAGCAGTCGGATTAGCGGGGGAGCTCAAGAGACCCAGTACTTC,CASSRISGGAQETQYF
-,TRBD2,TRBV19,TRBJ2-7,TGTGCCAGTAGTAGAGCGGGAGTCGACGAGCAGTACTTC,CASSRAGVDEQYF
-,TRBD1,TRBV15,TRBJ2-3,TGTGCCACCAGCACTATTATTGGGACAGGGGCAGATACGCAGTATTTT,CATSTIIGTGADTQYF
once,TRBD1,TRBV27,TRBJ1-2,TGTGCCAGCAGTCCAGGCGGGGACAGGATATATGGCTACACCTTC,CASSPGGDRIYGYTF
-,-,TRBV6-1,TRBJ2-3,TGTGCCAGCAGTGAAATTAGGGGCTCAGATACGCAGTATTTT,CASSEIRGSDTQYF
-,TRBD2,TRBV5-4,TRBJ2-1,TGTGCCAGCAGCCCGCAAAGCGGGACCGTCTTAGGCAATGAGCAGTTCTTC,CASSPQSGTVLGNEQFF
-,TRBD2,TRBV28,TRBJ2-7,TGTGCCAGCAGTTTACCCGAATTAGCGGGAAACGAGCAGTACTTC,CASSLPELAGNEQYF
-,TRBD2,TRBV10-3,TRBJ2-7,TGTGCCATCAGTGAGTTCCGCGGGGGGGCATACGAGCAGTACTTC,CAISEFRGGAYEQYF
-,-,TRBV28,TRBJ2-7,TGTGCCAGCGGACTCGCCTACGAGCAGTACTTC,CASGLAYEQYF
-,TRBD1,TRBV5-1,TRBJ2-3,TGCGCCAGCAGCTCCCTGGACAGGGCGCCCACAGATACGCAGTATTTT,CASSSLDRAPTDTQYF
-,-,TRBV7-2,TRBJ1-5,TGTGCCAGCAGCTCCTGGGGGGGGGCCGAGCCCCAGCATTTT,CASSSWGGAEPQHF
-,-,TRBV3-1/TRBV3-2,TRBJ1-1,TGTGCCAGCAGCCAATGGGGGGGCACTGAAGCTTTCTTT,CASSQWGGTEAFF
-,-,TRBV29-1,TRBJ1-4,TGCAGCGTTGAACGGGGATCTAATGAAAAACTGTTTTTT,CSVERGSNEKLFF
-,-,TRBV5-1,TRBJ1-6,TGCGCCAGCAGCTTGGCGACCGGGTACTCACCCCTCCACTTT,CASSLATGYSPLHF
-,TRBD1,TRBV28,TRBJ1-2,TGTGCCAGCGTGCTAGGGGGCGGCTATGGCTACACCTTC,CASVLGGGYGYTF
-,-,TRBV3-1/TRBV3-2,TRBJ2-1,TGTGCCAGCAGCAGCGATAGGACCTACAATGAGCAGTTCTTC,CASSSDRTYNEQFF
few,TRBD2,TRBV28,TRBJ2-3,TGTGCCAGCAGACTAGCGGGAGGGCCCCCAGATACGCAGTATTTT,CASRLAGGPPDTQYF
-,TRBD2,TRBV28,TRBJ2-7,TGTGCCAGCAGGGCTAGCGGGACCTACGAGCAGTACTTC,CASRASGTYEQYF
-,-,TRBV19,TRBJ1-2,TGTGCCAGTAGTATAGAGTGGGATGGAGGGCCTGGCTACACCTTC,CASSIEWDGGPGYTF
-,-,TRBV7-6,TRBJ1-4,TGTGCCAGCAGCTTGGAGGGCGGGGATGAAAAACTGTTTTTT,CASSLEGGDEKLFF
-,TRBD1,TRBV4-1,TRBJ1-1,TGCGCCAGCAGCCCGACGACAGGGGCGTCAGGTGAAGCTTTCTTT,CASSPTTGASGEAFF
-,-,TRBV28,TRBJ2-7,TGTGCCAGCACTCCGACAGCGTTAGTCTCCTACGAGCAGTACTTC,CASTPTALVSYEQYF
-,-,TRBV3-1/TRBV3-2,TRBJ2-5,TGTGCCAGCAGCCAAGAGTGGCAGGGTTTAGAGACCCAGTACTTC,CASSQEWQGLETQYF
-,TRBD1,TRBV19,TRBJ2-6,TGTGCCAGTTGCCCGGGACAGGGAAACTCTGGGGCCAACGTCCTGACTTTC,CASCPGQGNSGANVLTF
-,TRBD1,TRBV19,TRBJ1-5,TGTGCCAGTAAAACATCAGGACAGGGTAGCAATCAGCCCCAGCATTTT,CASKTSGQGSNQPQHF
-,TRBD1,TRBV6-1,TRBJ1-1,TGTGCCAGCAGTGTCGGGGACAGGAAGGTTTTGAACACTGAAGCTTTCTTT,CASSVGDRKVLNTEAFF
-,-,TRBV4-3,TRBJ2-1,TGCGCCAGCAGCCAAGATTGGAGCGGGCAGCAGTTCTTC,CASSQDWSGQQFF
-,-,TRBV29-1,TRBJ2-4,TGCAGCGAGCGCGTATGGGTGCCGCCCAAAAACATTCAGTACTTC,CSERVWVPPKNIQYF
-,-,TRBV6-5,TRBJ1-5,TGTGCCAGCAACCCCGGGGTCTATAGCAATCAGCCCCAGCATTTT,CASNPGVYSNQPQHF
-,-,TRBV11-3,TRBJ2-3,TGTGCCAGCAGCTTAGGCGTTAGGAGTGAAGATACGCAGTATTTT,CASSLGVRSEDTQYF
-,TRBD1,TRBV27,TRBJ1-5,TGTGCCAGCAGTTTGACAGGGGGCACATATAGCAATCAGCCCCAGCATTTT,CASSLTGGTYSNQPQHF
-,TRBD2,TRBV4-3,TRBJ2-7,TGCGCCAGCAGCCAGGTAGCGGGGGCGTCGGTGGTGGAAGAGCAGTACTTC,CASSQVAGASVVEEQYF
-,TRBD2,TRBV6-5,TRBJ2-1,TGTGCCAGCAGGGAGACTAGCGCGTACAATGAGCAGTTCTTC,CASRETSAYNEQFF
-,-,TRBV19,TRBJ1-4,TGTGGTACGGTTGCAACTAATGAAAAACTGTTTTTT,CGTVATNEKLFF
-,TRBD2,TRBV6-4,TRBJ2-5,TGTGCCAGCCCAACCGGGAGACTAGCGGGAGTAGAGACCCAGTACTTC,CASPTGRLAGVETQYF
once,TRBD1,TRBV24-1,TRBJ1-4,TGTGCCACCAGCTTGACAGGGGGCGATGAAAAACTGTTTTTT,CATSLTGGDEKLFF